This entry is about one T cell receptor (beta chain). Per germline, CDR1 SNHLY and CDR2 FYNNEI. The ends were cut back, 4 bases at V and 11 bases at J, with 15 bases in the middle. The CDR3 is 13 residues long. The data were obtained in a study of blood T cell repertoires in COVID-19. For the study at large: T cells, B-cell-depleted T cells, or PBMCs provided the cDNA or gDNA that served as material.

Profiling relied on immunoSEQ multiplex PCR, and the TCRdb table lists in-frame clones only, not all of them. The sample lists approximately 20,000 clones; about 88% were seen once. The chain carries TRBV2 and TRBJ2-1; weak D call: TRBD2 (6 bases). This receptor was identified in a man aged 65-85 years with acute or convalescent COVID-19. Sequencing was done on a sample of peripheral blood. CDR3 nucleotides: TGTGCCAGCAGTGTCGGACTATCCGAGAAGCAGTTCTTC. This sequence encodes CASSVGLSEKQFF.